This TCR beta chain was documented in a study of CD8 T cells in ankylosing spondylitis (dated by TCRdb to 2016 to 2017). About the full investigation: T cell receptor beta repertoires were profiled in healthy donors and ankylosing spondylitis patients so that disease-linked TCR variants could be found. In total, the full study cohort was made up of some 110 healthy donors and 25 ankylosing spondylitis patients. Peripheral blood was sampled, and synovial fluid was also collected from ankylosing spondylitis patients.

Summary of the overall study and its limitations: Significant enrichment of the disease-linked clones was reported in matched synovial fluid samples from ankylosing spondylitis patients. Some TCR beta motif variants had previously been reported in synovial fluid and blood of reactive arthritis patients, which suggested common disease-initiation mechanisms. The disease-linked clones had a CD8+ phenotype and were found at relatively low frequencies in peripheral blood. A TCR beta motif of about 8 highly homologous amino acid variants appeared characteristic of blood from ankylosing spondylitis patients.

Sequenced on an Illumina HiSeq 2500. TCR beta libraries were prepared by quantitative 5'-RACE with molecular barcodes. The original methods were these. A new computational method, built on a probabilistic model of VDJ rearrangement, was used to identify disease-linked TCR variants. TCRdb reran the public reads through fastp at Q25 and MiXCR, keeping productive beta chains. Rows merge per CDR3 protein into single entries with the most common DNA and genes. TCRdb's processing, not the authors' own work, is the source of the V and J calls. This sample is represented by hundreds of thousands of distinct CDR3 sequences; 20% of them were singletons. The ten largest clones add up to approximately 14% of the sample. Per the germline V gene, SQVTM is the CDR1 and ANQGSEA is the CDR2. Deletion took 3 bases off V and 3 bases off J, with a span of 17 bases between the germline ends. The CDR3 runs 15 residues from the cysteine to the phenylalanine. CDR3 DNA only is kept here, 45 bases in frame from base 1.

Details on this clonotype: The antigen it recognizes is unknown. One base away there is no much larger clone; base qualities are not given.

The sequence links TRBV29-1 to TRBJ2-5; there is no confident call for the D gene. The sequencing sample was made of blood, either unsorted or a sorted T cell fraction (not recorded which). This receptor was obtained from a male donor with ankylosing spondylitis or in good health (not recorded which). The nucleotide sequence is TGCAGCGTTGAGACACCGAGGTTTGGGGAAGAGACCCAGTACTTC. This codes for CSVETPRFGEETQYF.